This T cell receptor beta chain appears in the sequencing data of a study of cytomegalovirus exposure and HLA in healthy donors. On this clone itself: Its matching antigen is unknown.

General study results and limits: It was reported in a later analysis that an Asian-associated ancestry cluster showed fewer N-insertions than the 666-donor mean. Presence/absence results assume similar sequencing depth per donor, which may not hold.

Germline V gene lookup returns CDR1 LGHNA and CDR2 YNFKEQ. The trim removed 0 bases at V and 5 bases at J, leaving 4 bases unmatched. The CDR3 runs 16 residues. Vbeta (60) and Jbeta (13) primers were used in the PCR. Here immunoSEQ multiplex PCR was the method, and the copy in TCRdb shows in-frame clones only, minus some. The data show roughly 80,000 clones, with around 62% seen just once and roughly 4.4% held by the top ten. The TCR originated in a male donor in good health and CMV-seropositive. Sequenced: PBMCs. The J gene is TRBJ2-3, the V gene TRBV4-2; 11 positions agree with TRBD2. CDR3 residues: CASSQETSGDGDTQYF. The DNA of the CDR3 is TGTGCCAGCAGCCAAGAGACTAGCGGGGATGGAGATACGCAGTATTTT.